This TCR beta chain was captured by sequencing in a study of PD-L1 blockade in urothelial cancer. The overall study: The analyses of blood took place 3 weeks (second dose) and 6 weeks after treatment start. The study recovered a median of approximately 150,000 T cells per blood sample. Whole-study results and caveats: Prediction of better survival came from below-median pretreatment blood TCR clonality.

V lost 4 bases, J lost 2 bases, and 4 bases stayed unmatched. Germline CDR1 is KGHSH and CDR2 is LQKENI. There are 14 residues in the CDR3. Notes on this clone: The target antigen is unknown.

Method: immunoSEQ multiplex PCR; TCRdb's copy keeps in-frame clones and lacks some. The table shows 38,000 or so clones, with 65% to 85% occurring only once. There were between 1 and 8 samples from each patient, taken pretreatment and on-treatment. The source was PBMCs, collected around atezolizumab (anti-PD-L1) treatment. The source of this sequence is a man in his sixties with urothelial cancer. J is TRBJ2-5 and V is TRBV18; the match to TRBD1 covers 7 bases. The CDR3 is CASSRTGRQETQYF. CDR3 DNA: TGTGCCAGCTCACGGACAGGTAGACAAGAGACCCAGTACTTC.